This passage covers 17 T cell receptor beta chains from one sample sequenced in a study of T cells in localized non-small cell lung cancer. Method: immunoSEQ multiplex PCR; TCRdb's copy keeps in-frame clones and lacks some. The profile covers tens of thousands of clones, with approximately 92% appearing a single time and about 2.2% taken by the ten largest. Here the sequenced sample was peripheral blood, taken before any cancer treatment. The origin of the receptors is a female donor of 60 years or more with stage I lung adenocarcinoma.

V usage is TRBV19 and J usage is TRBJ1-4; 10 bases fit TRBD1. After removal of 5 bases from V and 2 bases from J, the junction contained 8 bases not matched to a gene. The germline V gene encodes CDR1 LNHDA and CDR2 SQIVND (reference sequence). The CDR3 covers 17 residues. The CDR3 loop is CASSPRDRGGTNEKLFF. In nucleotides, the CDR3 is TGTGCCAGTAGTCCCCGGGACAGGGGAGGTACTAATGAAAAACTGTTTTTT.

In this sample, this clone turned up once. This rearrangement joins TRBV7-2 to TRBJ1-1, with 10 bases matching TRBD1. J was trimmed by 6 bases and V by 5 bases; bases with no gene match: 6. CDR1 is SGHTA, CDR2 FQGNSA, per germline. The CDR3 is 14 amino acids. The CDR3 coding sequence is TGTGCCAGCAGCAAAGACAGGGGGCAGGCTGAAGCTTTCTTT. Translated, it gives CASSKDRGQAEAFF.

The chain is built from TRBV29-1 and TRBJ2-5; TRBD1 matches at 8 bases. Germline CDR1 and CDR2: SQVTM and ANQGSEA. The length of the CDR3 is 15 residues. The V and J ends lost 5 bases and 1 base, in that order; junction bases with no gene match: 9. The CDR3 is CSVSTNRGTQETQYF. CDR3 DNA: TGCAGCGTTTCTACAAACAGGGGGACCCAAGAGACCCAGTACTTC. Variable domain in full (rest from reference TRBV29-1 and TRBJ2-5): SAVISQKPSRDICQRGTSLTIQCQVDSQVTMMFWYRQQPGQSLTLIATANQGSEATYESGFVIDKFPISRPNLTFSTLTVSNMSPEDSSIYLCSVSTNRGTQETQYFGPGTRLLVL.

The J gene is TRBJ2-2, the V gene TRBV5-1; weak D call: TRBD1 (5 bases). Trimming stripped 7 bases from V and 1 base from J, with 14 bases between. The germline V gene has CDR1 SGHRS and CDR2 YFSETQ. The CDR3 consists of 15 residues. The chain's CDR3 is CASRPGLQNTGELFF. DNA of the CDR3: TGCGCCAGCCGGCCAGGGCTACAGAACACCGGGGAGCTGTTTTTT.

This chain connects TRBV5-5 to TRBJ1-1; weak D call: TRBD1 (6 bases). The V end lost 0 bases, the J end lost 5 bases, and 11 bases lay between the germline ends. This CDR3 region has 14 residues. Per the germline V gene, CDR1 is SGHKS and CDR2 is YYEKEE (reference sequence). DNA of the CDR3: TGTGCCAGCAGCTTGGAAACAGGGAGAACTGAAGCTTTCTTT. Its protein is CASSLETGRTEAFF.

The rearrangement uses TRBV6-6 and TRBJ2-2; 8 bases align to TRBD2. With V trimmed by 5 bases and J by 13 bases, 6 bases remained unmatched. The CDR3 consists of 12 residues. The V gene's germline CDR1 is MNHNY and CDR2 SVGAGI (reference sequence). The CDR3 protein is CASSTRGGALFF. CDR3 in DNA: TGTGCCAGCAGTACTCGGGGGGGCGCGCTGTTTTTT.

As DNA, the CDR3 is TGCGCCAGCAGCAAGGGACAGGGGGCGATCTCTGGAAACACCATATATTTT. Its protein is CASSKGQGAISGNTIYF. V gene TRBV5-1 combines with J gene TRBJ1-3, with TRBD1 matching over 12 bases. The CDR3 runs 17 residues. Trimming at V came to 4 bases and at J to 0 bases, leaving 5 bases not matched to a gene. CDR1 SGHRS and CDR2 YFSETQ come from the germline V gene.

V usage is TRBV11-3 and J usage is TRBJ1-6; TRBD1 matches 7 bases. V trimming: 3 bases; J trimming: 10 bases; junction bases outside the gene matches: 9. The length of the CDR3 is 15 residues. Germline V gene data show CDR1 as SGHNT and CDR2 as YENEEA. In DNA, the CDR3 is TGTGCCAGCAGCTTGGAACAGGGGTTGGCCTCACCCCTCCACTTT. This codes for CASSLEQGLASPLHF.

The rearrangement joins TRBV30 to TRBJ1-5; maybe TRBD1 (6 bases). This CDR3 spans 14 amino acids. The germline gives CDR1 GTSNPN, CDR2 SVGIG (reference sequence). Trimming removed 2 bases at V and 7 bases at J, with 15 bases between. This CDR3 is CAWSFGAGVQPQHF. CDR3 sequence (DNA): TGTGCCTGGAGTTTCGGGGCAGGGGTACAGCCCCAGCATTTT.

The chain uses TRBV10-1 and TRBJ2-1, with D perhaps TRBD1 (6 bases). The V end lost 4 bases, the J end lost 2 bases, and 15 bases lay between the germline ends. The CDR3 is made up of 16 amino acids. Germline V gives CDR1 WNHNN, CDR2 SYGVQD (reference sequence). CDR3 amino acids: CASSVDGTNPYNEQFF. CDR3 DNA sequence: TGCGCCAGCAGTGTCGACGGGACAAACCCCTACAATGAGCAGTTCTTC.

About this clone itself: The junction differs from germline at one of its ends, possibly a read error. This sequence joins TRBV6-1 and TRBJ1-2; D gene uncertain. CDR3 length: 15 amino acids. CDR1 and CDR2 from the germline V gene are MNHNS and SASEGT. CDR3 coding DNA: TGTGCCAGCAATGAAGTAAAGGGTGAAGGCTATGGCTACACCTTC. Its protein product is CASNEVKGEGYGYTF.

This chain joins TRBV9 and TRBJ2-7, with TRBD2 as a possible D gene (5 bases). V was clipped by 0 bases and J by 1 base, with 5 bases between them. There are 13 residues in the CDR3. Looked up from germline, CDR1 is SGDLS and CDR2 is YYNGEE. The CDR3 protein is CASSVGGSYEQYF. The CDR3 nucleotides are TGTGCCAGCAGCGTAGGAGGGTCCTACGAGCAGTACTTC.

The V call is TRBV5-4, the J call TRBJ1-3, with a possible D match to TRBD1 (5 bases). Germline V gives CDR1 SGHNT, CDR2 YYREEE (reference sequence). V was cut by 1 base and J by 0 bases, with 11 bases left in between. The CDR3 length is 16 residues. Here the CDR3 reads CASSLTQASSGNTIYF. The DNA for the CDR3 is TGTGCCAGCAGCTTGACACAGGCGAGCTCTGGAAACACCATATATTTT.

The genes are TRBV29-1 and TRBJ2-6; 9 bases map to TRBD1. V lost 7 bases to trimming and J lost 2 bases; unmatched junction nucleotides: 6. This CDR3 contains 15 residues. Per germline, CDR1 SQVTM and CDR2 ANQGSEA. The CDR3 is CSAGTGSAGANVLTF. The CDR3 DNA follows: TGCAGCGCTGGGACAGGGTCCGCTGGGGCCAACGTCCTGACTTTC.

The chain couples TRBV27 to TRBJ2-1; 7 bases are a match to TRBD2. With 3 bases clipped from V and 8 bases from J, the junction kept 4 bases outside the gene matches. This CDR3 is built from 13 residues. Per the germline V gene, CDR1 is MNHEY and CDR2 is SMNVEV (reference sequence). The CDR3 region has the DNA TGTGCCAGCAGTTTGCGGGGGTCGTATGAGCAGTTCTTC. This gives the protein CASSLRGSYEQFF.

The V call is TRBV4-1, the J call TRBJ2-7, with 7 bases lining up with TRBD2. CDR3 length: 15 amino acids. The junction had 9 bases not matched to a gene; V was cut back by 2 bases and J by 5 bases. CDR1 is MGHRA, CDR2 YSYEKL, per germline. The CDR3 region is CASSQIYGGNHEQYF. CDR3 DNA sequence: TGCGCCAGCAGCCAAATATACGGGGGGAACCACGAGCAGTACTTC.

The chain joins TRBV5-4 to TRBJ2-5; 10 nucleotides match TRBD1. This CDR3 is built from 15 residues. V was pared by 4 bases and J by 2 bases, with 5 bases of the junction left unmatched. Germline V gene data show CDR1 as SGHNT and CDR2 as YYREEE (reference sequence). The CDR3 DNA follows: TGTGCCAGCAGCGCGGACAGGGGGGGTCAAGAGACCCAGTACTTC. Protein sequence: CASSADRGGQETQYF.